This section outlines one T cell receptor beta chain sequence together with its context. As yet, its antigen is unknown. CD4+CD25+CD127- Tregs, CD4+CD25- non-Tregs, CD4 and CD8 cells were sorted. The data are from a study of Tregs in tolerant kidney transplant recipients. Overall study findings and caveats: Validation in larger populations is needed because few patients were studied. This study did not directly address biological reproducibility.

Looked up from germline, CDR1 is SGHVS and CDR2 is FNYEAQ. J gave up 3 bases and V 5 bases, and 3 bases lay outside the gene matches. The CDR3 covers 14 residues. Generated by immunoSEQ multiplex PCR, the TCRdb table keeps only in-frame clones and is missing some. In the table there are 240,000 or so clones, 80% to 85% of which are singletons. The TCR sequence derives from a human donor in good health. Sequencing was performed on CD4+ T cells from blood. This rearrangement joins TRBV7-6 to TRBJ1-2; TRBD1 agrees at 10 bases. CDR3 in DNA: TGTGCCAGCAGCCTCGGACAGGGGGACTATGGCTACACCTTC. Translated, it gives CASSLGQGDYGYTF.